These 25 T cell receptor beta chains were all obtained from the same sample, sequenced in a study of cytomegalovirus exposure and HLA in healthy donors. Libraries were prepared by immunoSEQ multiplex PCR; TCRdb keeps only in-frame clonotypes and omits some of them. The top ten clones hold roughly 13% of a sample with 150,000 to 250,000 clones, 75% to 85% of them seen once. The source material was PBMCs. These receptors came from a woman in her thirties in good health and CMV-seropositive.

V and J are TRBV18 and TRBJ1-2, with D perhaps TRBD1 (5 bases). Germline assignment: CDR1 KGHSH and CDR2 LQKENI. V lost 3 bases to trimming and J lost 7 bases, with 15 bases between them. The CDR3 is 14 residues long. Written as DNA, the CDR3 is TGTGCCAGCTCACCTCAGGGTCCCAACAGTGGCTACACCTTC. Encoded protein: CASSPQGPNSGYTF.

The V gene is TRBV27, the J gene TRBJ2-7; TRBD1 might be the D (5 bases). V lost 3 bases to trimming and J lost 0 bases, with 12 bases between them. CDR1 is MNHEY and CDR2 is SMNVEV in the germline V gene (reference sequence). The CDR3 is made up of 15 amino acids. The CDR3 loop is CASSFSRTFSYEQYF. As DNA, the CDR3 is TGTGCCAGCAGTTTTTCTCGGACATTCTCCTACGAGCAGTACTTC.

The rearrangement links TRBV11-1 to TRBJ1-1; maybe TRBD1 (5 bases). Germline values: CDR1 SGHAT, CDR2 FQDESV (reference sequence). The CDR3 spans 13 residues. V lost 3 bases, J lost 1 base, and 6 bases lay in between. This chain's CDR3 is CASSFDRNTEAFF. The CDR3 DNA follows: TGTGCCAGCAGCTTTGACAGGAACACTGAAGCTTTCTTT.

This chain connects TRBV18 to TRBJ2-1, with D possibly TRBD2 on 5 matching bases. CDR1 and CDR2 from the germline V gene are KGHSH and LQKENI. Trimming stripped 5 bases from V and 8 bases from J, with 13 bases between. CDR3 length: 13 amino acids. CDR3 sequence reads: CASSSNWGDEQFF. In nucleotides, the CDR3 is TGTGCCAGCTCATCTAATTGGGGAGATGAGCAGTTCTTC.

The chain links TRBV5-1 to TRBJ1-4; TRBD1 is a possible D gene (6 bases). Germline loops: CDR1 SGHRS, CDR2 YFSETQ. The CDR3 covers 17 residues. Trimming stripped 0 bases from V and 6 bases from J, with 18 bases between. CDR3 DNA sequence: TGCGCCAGCAGCTTGGTATTCGGGACAATCAACGATGAAAAACTGTTTTTT. This encodes CASSLVFGTINDEKLFF.

J is TRBJ2-1 and V is TRBV29-1; 8 positions agree with TRBD1. Germline assignment: CDR1 SQVTM and CDR2 ANQGSEA. The CDR3 spans 15 residues. After removal of 1 base from V and 8 bases from J, the junction contained 10 bases not matched to a gene. CDR3 coding DNA: TGCAGCGTTGAAGCGGACAGGGAAGGAGTTGATGAGCAGTTCTTC. The encoded protein is CSVEADREGVDEQFF.

This clone showed up just once. The CDR3: CASTLRQGWTGTQYF. The CDR3 DNA follows: TGTGCCAGCACTCTCCGACAGGGCTGGACCGGAACCCAGTACTTC. This chain connects TRBV2 to TRBJ2-5, with TRBD1 identical over 7 bases. This CDR3 is built from 15 residues. Unmatched junction bases numbered 16, after V lost 7 bases and J lost 8 bases. CDR1 and CDR2 (germline): SNHLY, FYNNEI.

The J gene is TRBJ1-4, the V gene TRBV5-1, with D unclear. The CDR3 is 14 amino acids. CDR1 SGHRS and CDR2 YFSETQ come from the germline V gene. V was shortened by 0 bases and J by 5 bases, with 8 bases between the two germline ends. The CDR3 DNA follows: TGCGCCAGCAGCTTGGAGACACGGAATGAAAAACTGTTTTTT. Protein product: CASSLETRNEKLFF.

The chain employs TRBV5-4 and TRBJ2-3; 7 bases align to TRBD2. CDR1 is SGHNT, CDR2 YYREEE, per germline (reference sequence). This CDR3 comprises 14 residues. J lost 2 bases, V lost 4 bases, and 4 bases had no gene match. The CDR3 here is CASSGSGPTDTQYF. In nucleotides, the CDR3 is TGTGCCAGCAGCGGTAGCGGGCCCACAGATACGCAGTATTTT.

The J gene is TRBJ2-5, the V gene TRBV7-6, with TRBD2 matching over 8 bases. Germline lookup yields CDR1 SGHVS and CDR2 FNYEAQ. J was trimmed by 1 base and V by 4 bases; bases with no gene match: 5. The CDR3 is 15 residues long. The CDR3 nucleotides are TGTGCCAGCAGCTATAGCGGGGTGATCCAAGAGACCCAGTACTTC. It encodes CASSYSGVIQETQYF.

This CDR3 reads CASSPRVFGNTEAFF. The CDR3 DNA follows: TGTGCCAGCAGCCCCCGGGTGTTTGGGAACACTGAAGCTTTCTTT. V is TRBV7-9 and J is TRBJ1-1; D not certain. The ends were cut back, 5 bases at V and 1 base at J, with 14 bases in the middle. CDR1 and CDR2 (germline): SEHNR, FQNEAQ (reference sequence). The CDR3 has 15 amino acids.

In its sample, this clone was seen many times. This chain links TRBV29-1 with TRBJ1-1; 12 positions match TRBD1. V was pared by 6 bases and J by 6 bases, with 11 bases of the junction left unmatched. CDR3 length: 15 residues. The V gene's germline CDR1 is SQVTM and CDR2 ANQGSEA. In nucleotides, the CDR3 is TGCAGCGTCCCGGGACAGGGGGCGTATTATGCTGAAGCTTTCTTT. It encodes CSVPGQGAYYAEAFF. Full variable domain (remainder filled in from reference TRBV29-1 and TRBJ1-1): SAVISQKPSRDICQRGTSLTIQCQVDSQVTMMFWYRQQPGQSLTLIATANQGSEATYESGFVIDKFPISRPNLTFSTLTVSNMSPEDSSIYLCSVPGQGAYYAEAFFGQGTRLTVV.

This clone was seen only a few times. This chain uses TRBV30 with TRBJ2-7, with D maybe TRBD2 (5 bases). The germline V gene encodes CDR1 GTSNPN and CDR2 SVGIG (reference sequence). The V gene lost 1 base and the J gene lost 3 bases, with 7 bases spanning the gap. The CDR3 is 12 residues long. The CDR3 sequence is CAWSDSDYEQYF. The DNA of the CDR3 is TGTGCCTGGAGTGATAGCGACTACGAGCAGTACTTC. Full variable domain (outside the CDR3, taken from reference TRBV30 and TRBJ2-7): SQTIHQWPATLVQPVGSPLSLECTVEGTSNPNLYWYRQAAGRGLQLLFYSVGIGQISSEVPQNLSASRPQDRQFILSSKKLLLSDSGFYLCAWSDSDYEQYFGPGTRLTVT.

The CDR3 reads CASSLPGLTKLYEQYF. Here the CDR3 DNA reads TGTGCCAGCAGCTTACCGGGACTCACAAAACTTTACGAGCAGTACTTC. V and J are TRBV7-2 and TRBJ2-7; TRBD2 is a possible D gene (6 bases). With 2 bases removed from V and 4 bases from J, the gap between germline ends came to 18 bases. This CDR3 has 16 amino acids. Germline V gene data show CDR1 as SGHTA and CDR2 as FQGNSA.

The chain uses TRBV6-5 and TRBJ1-2; D is ambiguous. The CDR3 runs to 15 residues. Germline CDR1 reads MNHEY; CDR2 reads SVGAGI. Between the trimmed V and J ends, which lost 0 bases and 1 base, there was a span of 9 bases. The CDR3 sequence: CASSYSEEGNYGYTF. The CDR3 coding sequence is TGTGCCAGCAGTTACTCCGAGGAGGGTAACTATGGCTACACCTTC.

This clone came up once. This chain links TRBV6-5 with TRBJ1-4, with 12 bases fitting TRBD1. Trimming cost V 8 bases and J 6 bases; bases outside gene matches: 4. CDR3 size: 14 residues. The V gene's germline CDR1 is MNHEY and CDR2 SVGAGI. The CDR3 sequence is CASGDRGPHEKLFF. For the CDR3, the DNA is TGTGCCAGCGGGGACAGGGGGCCACATGAAAAACTGTTTTTT.

The chain links TRBV4-1 to TRBJ1-2; D is unresolved. The ends were cut back, 0 bases at V and 4 bases at J, with 12 bases in the middle. This CDR3 spans 15 amino acids. Germline CDR1 is MGHRA and CDR2 is YSYEKL. CDR3 in amino acids: CASSQDPSQVYGYTF. Here the CDR3 DNA reads TGCGCCAGCAGCCAAGATCCTTCCCAGGTCTATGGCTACACCTTC.

This clone was detected ten times or more. The chain uses TRBV19 and TRBJ2-1; 12 bases fit TRBD2. Germline V gene lookup returns CDR1 LNHDA and CDR2 SQIVND (reference sequence). The CDR3 totals 14 residues. V lost 10 bases to trimming and J lost 1 base; unmatched junction nucleotides: 2. This CDR3 reads CATLAGGSYNEQFF. CDR3 DNA: TGTGCCACCCTAGCGGGAGGGTCCTACAATGAGCAGTTCTTC. The full variable domain, in which reference TRBV19 and TRBJ2-1 provide the parts outside the CDR3, is DGGITQSPKYLFRKEGQNVTLSCEQNLNHDAMYWYRQDPGQGLRLIYYSQIVNDFQKGDIAEGYSVSREKKESFPLTVTSAQKNPTAFYLCATLAGGSYNEQFFGPGTRLTVL.

The CDR3 coding sequence is TGTGCCAGCAGTAACAGGGATTCTCAGCCCCAGCATTTT. This codes for CASSNRDSQPQHF. The chain has TRBV6-1 and TRBJ1-5, with D perhaps matching TRBD1 (6 bases). The CDR3 is 13 residues long. Germline V gene data show CDR1 as MNHNS and CDR2 as SASEGT. V dropped 5 bases and J dropped 6 bases, with 11 bases sitting between them.

The J gene is TRBJ2-2, the V gene TRBV5-1, with TRBD2 matching 8 bases. The CDR3 runs to 19 residues. Germline V gene data show CDR1 as SGHRS and CDR2 as YFSETQ. Trimming at V came to 4 bases and at J to 1 base, leaving 15 bases not matched to a gene. The CDR3 nucleotides are TGCGCCAGCAGCCCGGCGGAAGGTTTCGGGAGGGGGAACACCGGGGAGCTGTTTTTT. Translated, it gives CASSPAEGFGRGNTGELFF.

J is TRBJ2-1 and V is TRBV10-3, with D hard to call. The CDR3 length is 11 residues. Trimming pared 3 bases from V and 8 bases from J, leaving 5 bases between. Germline V gene lookup returns CDR1 ENHRY and CDR2 SYGVKD. CDR3: CAISDLHEQFF. In nucleotides, the CDR3 is TGTGCCATCAGTGACCTCCATGAGCAGTTCTTC.

The chain has TRBV4-2 and TRBJ1-1; 7 bases align to TRBD1. The trim removed 3 bases at V and 2 bases at J, leaving 12 bases unmatched. The CDR3 is 17 residues long. Per the germline V gene, CDR1 is LGHNA and CDR2 is YNFKEQ. CDR3 sequence: CASSQLPGQTFNTEAFF. The CDR3 nucleotides are TGTGCCAGCAGCCAGCTACCGGGACAGACTTTTAACACTGAAGCTTTCTTT.

The V gene is TRBV15, the J gene TRBJ1-5, with 7 bases lining up with TRBD1. The CDR3 totals 21 residues. V shed 2 bases, J shed 2 bases, and the junction held 21 bases outside the gene matches. Germline V gene lookup returns CDR1 LNHNV and CDR2 YYDKDF (reference sequence). CDR3 DNA: TGTGCCACCAGCAGACCCCCTCACCGGGCAGGGGGTTATTTCCGCAATCAGCCCCAGCATTTT. It yields the protein CATSRPPHRAGGYFRNQPQHF.

The chain carries TRBV27 and TRBJ2-5; 12 bases match TRBD1. The CDR3 is made up of 15 amino acids. Germline values: CDR1 MNHEY, CDR2 SMNVEV (reference sequence). After removal of 8 bases from V and 6 bases from J, the junction contained 10 bases not matched to a gene. The CDR3 DNA is TGTGCCAGCGGGGGGACAGGGGGCGGTTGGAAGACCCAGTACTTC. Residues: CASGGTGGGWKTQYF.

J is TRBJ1-2 and V is TRBV6-6; 8 bases match TRBD1. The germline gives CDR1 MNHNY, CDR2 SVGAGI (reference sequence). The CDR3 consists of 14 residues. Trimming removed 6 bases from V and 8 bases from J; junction bases left unmatched: 11. The CDR3 DNA is TGTGCCAGCAGGAATTACAGGGGGTCCAAAGGCTACACCTTC. This translates into CASRNYRGSKGYTF.